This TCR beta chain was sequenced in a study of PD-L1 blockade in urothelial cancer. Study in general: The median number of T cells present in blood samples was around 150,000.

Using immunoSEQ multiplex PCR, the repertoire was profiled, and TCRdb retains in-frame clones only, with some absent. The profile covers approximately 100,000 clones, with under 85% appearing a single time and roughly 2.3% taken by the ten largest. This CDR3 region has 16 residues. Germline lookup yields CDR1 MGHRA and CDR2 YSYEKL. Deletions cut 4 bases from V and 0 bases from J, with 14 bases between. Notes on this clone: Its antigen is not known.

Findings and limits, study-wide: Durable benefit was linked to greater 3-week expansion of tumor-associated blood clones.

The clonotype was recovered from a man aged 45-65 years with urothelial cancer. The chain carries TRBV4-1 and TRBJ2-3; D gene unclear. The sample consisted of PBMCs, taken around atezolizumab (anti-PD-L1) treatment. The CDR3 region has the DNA TGCGCCAGCAGCCCTGGCTGGCCCTCTAGCACAGATACGCAGTATTTT. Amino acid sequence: CASSPGWPSSTDTQYF.